The sequence of this T cell receptor (beta chain) was determined in a study of response to subunit inactivated influenza vaccine. Study conclusions and caveats: Each seasonal influenza vaccination, the authors suggested, recruits few new T cells.

Germline CDR1 and CDR2: DFQATT and SNEGSKA (reference sequence). With 0 bases removed from V and 6 bases from J, the gap between germline ends came to 11 bases. The CDR3 is made up of 13 amino acids. This clonotype came up a few times. Its antigen remains unknown. Using its own MiXCR run on the RT-PCR reads, TCRdb lists one record per CDR3 protein. This sample has more than 450,000 distinct CDR3 sequences, with 6% to 9% found just once. This rearrangement joins TRBV20-1 to TRBJ1-1; unclear D gene. This sequence originates from a man in his fifties or sixties who received an inactivated influenza vaccine. The source was PBMCs from blood, collected less than 30 months after vaccination. For the CDR3, the DNA is TGCAGTGCTAGAGATTGGCAGGCCGCTGAAGCTTTCTTT. Translating it yields CSARDWQAAEAFF.